A single sample gave rise to the 3 T cell receptor beta chains below, sequenced in a study of shared T cell receptors in the human thymus. The repertoire was sequenced with immunoSEQ multiplex PCR; TCRdb's copy has only in-frame clones and lacks some. The table shows about 660,000 clones, with more than 75% occurring only once. These data were likewise used in another study, on human thymus T cells.

Sequencing was done on a sample of thymocytes. The receptors were sampled from a boy younger than two with a congenital heart defect.

The CDR3 loop is CASRTRPGGIYEQYF. For the CDR3, the DNA is TGTGCCAGCAGGACCCGCCCAGGGGGGATCTACGAGCAGTACTTC. The rearrangement links TRBV2 to TRBJ2-7; a possible D gene is TRBD1 (7 bases). Germline loops: CDR1 SNHLY, CDR2 FYNNEI. The CDR3 totals 15 residues. Trimming shortened V by 6 bases and J by 3 bases, and 18 bases separated the two germline ends.

The chain links TRBV7-8 to TRBJ2-5; tentatively, D is TRBD2 (5 bases). V gave up 5 bases and J gave up 4 bases, with 14 bases separating them. This CDR3 has 14 amino acids. Germline lookup yields CDR1 SGHVS and CDR2 FQNEAQ. This CDR3 reads CASSPRTVRETQYF. Written as DNA, the CDR3 is TGTGCCAGCAGCCCCCGGACTGTCCGAGAGACCCAGTACTTC.

This clone was seen more than once but under ten times. This chain connects TRBV4-2 to TRBJ2-6, with 12 bases matching TRBD1. CDR3 length: 18 amino acids. V was pared by 4 bases and J by 4 bases, with 8 bases of the junction left unmatched. The V gene's germline CDR1 is LGHNA and CDR2 YNFKEQ. The CDR3 DNA is TGTGCCAGCAGCCCCCGGGACAGGGGGCTGGAAGGGGCCAACGTCCTGACTTTC. The encoded protein is CASSPRDRGLEGANVLTF.